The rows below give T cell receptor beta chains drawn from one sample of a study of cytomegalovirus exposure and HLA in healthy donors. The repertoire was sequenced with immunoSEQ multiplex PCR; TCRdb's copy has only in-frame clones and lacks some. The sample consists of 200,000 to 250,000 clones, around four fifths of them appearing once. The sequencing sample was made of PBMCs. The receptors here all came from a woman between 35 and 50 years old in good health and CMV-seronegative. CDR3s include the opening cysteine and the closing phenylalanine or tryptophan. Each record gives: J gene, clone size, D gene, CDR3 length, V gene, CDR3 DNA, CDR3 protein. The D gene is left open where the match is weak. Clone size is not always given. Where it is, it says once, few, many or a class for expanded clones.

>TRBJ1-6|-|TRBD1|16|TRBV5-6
TGTGCCAGCAGCTTCCCGTGGACAGGGGATAATTCACCCCTCCACTTT
CASSFPWTGDNSPLHF
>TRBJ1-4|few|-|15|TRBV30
TGTGCCTGGAGCCAAGGGGGGGCGTGGGGTGAAAAACTGTTTTTT
CAWSQGGAWGEKLFF
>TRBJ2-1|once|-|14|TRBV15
TGTGCCACCAGCACTTCATTACAGGGATATGAGCAGTTCTTC
CATSTSLQGYEQFF
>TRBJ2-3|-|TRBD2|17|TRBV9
TGTGCCAGCAGCGTAACCTCTAGCGGGGGGGCGGTAGATACGCAGTATTTT
CASSVTSSGGAVDTQYF
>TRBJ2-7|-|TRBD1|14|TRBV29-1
TGCAGCGTTGTAGGGACAGGGTCCACCTACGAGCAGTACTTC
CSVVGTGSTYEQYF
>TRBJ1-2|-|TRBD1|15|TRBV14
TGTGCCAGCAGCCAAGCAGGGGGCGCACTTGGTGGCTACACCTTC
CASSQAGGALGGYTF
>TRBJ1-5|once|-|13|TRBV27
TGTGCCAGCAGTATTAGGGAGGGCCAGCCCCAGCATTTT
CASSIREGQPQHF
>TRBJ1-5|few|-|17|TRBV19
TGTGCCAGTGGGCAGGGCCTTCTTAGTAATAGCAATCAGCCCCAGCATTTT
CASGQGLLSNSNQPQHF
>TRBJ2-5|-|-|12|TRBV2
TGTGCCAGCAGACAGGGCGGGGAGACCCAGTACTTC
CASRQGGETQYF
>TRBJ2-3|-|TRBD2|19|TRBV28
TGTGCCAGCAGTTCCTCCGGGACTAGCGCATTCGCGCCCACAGATACGCAGTATTTT
CASSSSGTSAFAPTDTQYF
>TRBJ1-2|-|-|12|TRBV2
TGTGCCAGCGGATCAGGGTTGGATGGCTACACCTTC
CASGSGLDGYTF
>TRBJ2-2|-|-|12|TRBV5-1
TGCGCCAGCAAGCAGGCCACCGGGGAGCTGTTTTTT
CASKQATGELFF
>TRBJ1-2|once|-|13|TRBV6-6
TGTGCCAGCAGCCAGGACATGAACTATGGCTACACCTTC
CASSQDMNYGYTF
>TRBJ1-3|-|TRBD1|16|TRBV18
TGTGCCAGCTCACCAAAGGACAGGGGGTCTGGAAACACCATATATTTT
CASSPKDRGSGNTIYF
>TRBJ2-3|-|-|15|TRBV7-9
TGTGCCAGCAGCCCTATCCGAGTGGGCACAGATACGCAGTATTTT
CASSPIRVGTDTQYF
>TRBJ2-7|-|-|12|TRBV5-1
TGCGCCAGCAGCTTCGAGAATTCCGAGCAGTACTTC
CASSFENSEQYF
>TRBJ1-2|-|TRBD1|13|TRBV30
TGTGCCTGGAGCACCGGGACAGGGATTGGCTACACCTTC
CAWSTGTGIGYTF
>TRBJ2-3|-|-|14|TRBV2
TGTGCCAGCAGTCTGAGGCGGGGAACAGATACGCAGTATTTT
CASSLRRGTDTQYF
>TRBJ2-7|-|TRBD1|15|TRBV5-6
TGTGCCAGCAGCTGGGACAGGGGTGGGCGCTACGAGCAGTACTTC
CASSWDRGGRYEQYF
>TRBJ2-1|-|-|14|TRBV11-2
TGTGCCAGCAGCTTAGTGACAGGAGGCGATGAGCAGTTCTTC
CASSLVTGGDEQFF
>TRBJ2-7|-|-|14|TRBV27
TGTGCCAGCACCAAACACGCCCAGTCCTACGAGCAGTACTTC
CASTKHAQSYEQYF
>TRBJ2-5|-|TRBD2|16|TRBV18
TGTGCCAGCTCACCAATACTAGCGGAGACCCAAGAGACCCAGTACTTC
CASSPILAETQETQYF
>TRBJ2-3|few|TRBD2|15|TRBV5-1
TGCGCCAGCAGCTTGGCCCTAGCGGGGGCAGATACGCAGTATTTT
CASSLALAGADTQYF
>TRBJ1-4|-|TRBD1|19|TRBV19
TGTGCCAGTGGATCTGAGCTTGGCAGGGGGCGCGACACTAATGAAAAACTGTTTTTT
CASGSELGRGRDTNEKLFF
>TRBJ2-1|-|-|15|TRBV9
TGTGCCAGCAGCCCGGACTTGAGCTCCTACAATGAGCAGTTCTTC
CASSPDLSSYNEQFF
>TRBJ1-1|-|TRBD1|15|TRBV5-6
TGTGCCAGCAGCTTGGCGGGACAGGGAAACACTGAAGCTTTCTTT
CASSLAGQGNTEAFF
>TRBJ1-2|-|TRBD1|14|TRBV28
TGTGCCAGCAGTTCGGACAGGGGGCTCTATGGCTACACCTTC
CASSSDRGLYGYTF
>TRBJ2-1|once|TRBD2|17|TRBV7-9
TGTGCCAGCAGCTTAGGTTGGGGGGGGTTCTCCTACAATGAGCAGTTCTTC
CASSLGWGGFSYNEQFF
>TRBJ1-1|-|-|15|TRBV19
TGTGCCAGTAGTATAATACCGGGTGGGAACACTGAAGCTTTCTTT
CASSIIPGGNTEAFF
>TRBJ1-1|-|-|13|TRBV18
TGTGCCAGCTCACCTCGCGAGAACACTGAAGCTTTCTTT
CASSPRENTEAFF
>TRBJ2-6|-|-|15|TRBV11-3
TGTGCCAGCAGCTTTGAGGTCTCTGGGGCCAACGTCCTGACTTTC
CASSFEVSGANVLTF
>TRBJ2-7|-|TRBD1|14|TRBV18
TGTGCCAGCTCATCCTATGACAGGGACTACGAGCAGTACTTC
CASSSYDRDYEQYF
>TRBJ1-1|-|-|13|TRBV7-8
TGTGCCAGCAGCGCACAGGCTAGGACTGAAGCTTTCTTT
CASSAQARTEAFF
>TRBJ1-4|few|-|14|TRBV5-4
TGTGCCAGCAGCGAGGGAGGGAATGGAGAAAAACTGTTTTTT
CASSEGGNGEKLFF
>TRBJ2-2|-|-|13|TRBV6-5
TGTGCCACCAGGGCAGCGAACACCGGGGAGCTGTTTTTT
CATRAANTGELFF
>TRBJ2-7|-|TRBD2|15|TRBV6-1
TGTGCCAGCAGTGAACTAGCGGGGTCCTCCTACGAGCAGTACTTC
CASSELAGSSYEQYF
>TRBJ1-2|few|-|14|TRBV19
TGTGCCAGTAGTATAACGGGGAGGAACTATGGCTACACCTTC
CASSITGRNYGYTF